Here is one TCR beta chain with its context. The antigen it recognizes is unknown. Per-base qualities were not stored, and no clone one base away is much larger. This record belongs to a study of T cell responses to AZD1222 COVID-19 vaccine listed by TCRdb under 2021. Context from the whole study: Because spike-specific TCR depth and breadth did not differ between the two schedules, AZD1222 recipients who got a second dose at roughly 4 weeks were pooled with those who got a second dose at roughly 12 weeks. A total of approximately 250 trial participants underwent TCR sequencing, of whom around 210 had received two doses of AZD1222 and 26 had received two doses of the MenACWY control vaccine. Trial participants were enrolled by age into 18-55, 56-69 and 70-plus year subgroups, with roughly 160, 29 and 62 TCR-sequenced participants respectively. General study outcomes and caveats: Participants were mostly white British, with more females than males. The authors suggested clonal diversity may have been underestimated. Reportedly, almost half of the unique spike-specific TCRs recognized epitopes lying outside the regions that are mutated in the B.1.351 and B.1.1.7 variants. CD4 TCRs associated with the vaccine covered the entire spike protein, and the dominant responses were in regions 160-218 and 743-854. Because no day 14 peak-response samples were available, the repertoires could be characterized only after the peak T cell response. The 56-69-year group was small, and its depth increase did not reach significance, likely because of low power. A significant rise in spike-specific TCR breadth and depth was observed after two AZD1222 doses relative to day 0 and relative to MenACWY recipients. Conclusions about previously exposed vaccinees are limited because only a handful of AZD1222 recipients were SARS-CoV-2 seropositive at baseline.

The time point label corresponds to: baseline before first vaccination. Vaccinee samples were obtained from the UK trials COV001 and COV002, which included a single-blind randomized controlled phase 2/3 trial of AZD1222 (ChAdOx1 nCoV-19) in healthy adults. For TCRbeta chain sequencing, PBMC samples from trial participants were taken at day 0 and at day 28 after the second dose. The CDR3 regions of human TCRbeta chains were analyzed by immunosequencing. The published analysis was carried out like this. TCRs in the repertoires were compared against a reference library of SARS-CoV-2-specific TCRs that had been generated with the MIRA antigen-specificity platform. Breadth was defined as the fraction of unique TCRs that were SARS-CoV-2-associated. Depth was defined as the fraction of total T cells that were SARS-CoV-2-associated. Using the MIRA data, each spike-specific TCR was assigned both to the spike region to which the TCR was reactive and to a CD4 or CD8 class. Log10-transformed breadth and depth values were compared by one-way ANOVA with Sidak's multiple comparisons tests. Here the immuneACCESS table is served through TCRdb, limited to in-frame sequences with V and J called. Missing clones are a known gap in these copies; in checked studies unresolved V genes cover under half, and the rest lacks a known reason. V and J calls and clone size are given by that table; D and trimming were obtained from the DNA. In this sample the table shows 120,000 to 150,000 clones, approximately 90% of which occur a single time. The ten largest clonotypes hold around 3.7% of the sample.

Including the terminal cysteine and phenylalanine, the CDR3 comprises 13 residues. Only the CDR3 DNA stays, 39 bases, in frame from base 1. Trimming at the junction amounts to 9 bases on V and 1 base on J, and the germline ends lie 12 bases apart. Sample: peripheral blood, taken on day 0 of AZD1222 vaccination. This receptor chain uses TRBV12-3 or TRBV12-4 and TRBJ1-1; the D region possibly corresponds to TRBD1 (6 bases align). The sequence derives from an adult in good health. The CDR3 reads as follows: CASEDSSNTEAFF. The nucleotide sequence reads TGTGCCAGTGAGGACAGCTCGAACACTGAAGCTTTCTTT.